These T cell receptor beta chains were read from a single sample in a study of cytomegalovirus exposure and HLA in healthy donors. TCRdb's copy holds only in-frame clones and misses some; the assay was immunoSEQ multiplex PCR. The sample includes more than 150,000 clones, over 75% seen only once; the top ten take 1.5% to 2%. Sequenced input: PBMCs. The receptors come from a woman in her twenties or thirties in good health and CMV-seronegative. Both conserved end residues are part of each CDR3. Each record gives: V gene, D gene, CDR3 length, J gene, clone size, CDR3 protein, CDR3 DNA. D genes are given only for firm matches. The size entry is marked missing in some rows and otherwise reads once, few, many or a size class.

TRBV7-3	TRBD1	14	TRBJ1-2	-	CASSLDRGTYGYTF	TGTGCCAGCAGTTTGGACAGGGGGACTTATGGCTACACCTTC
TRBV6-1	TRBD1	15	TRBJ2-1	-	CASRRQGIAYNEQFF	TGTGCCAGCAGGCGACAGGGTATCGCCTACAATGAGCAGTTCTTC
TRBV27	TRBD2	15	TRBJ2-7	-	CASSLYTSGGNEQYF	TGTGCCAGCAGTTTATATACTAGCGGGGGAAACGAGCAGTACTTC
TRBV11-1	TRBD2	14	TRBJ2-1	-	CASGLAGDHNEQFF	TGTGCCAGCGGGCTAGCGGGGGACCACAATGAGCAGTTCTTC
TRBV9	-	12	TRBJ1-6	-	CASSVGGGSLHF	TGTGCCAGCAGCGTAGGGGGAGGCAGCCTCCACTTT
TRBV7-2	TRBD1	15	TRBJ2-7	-	CASSPSTGSGYEQYF	TGTGCCAGCAGCCCATCGACAGGGTCGGGGTACGAGCAGTACTTC
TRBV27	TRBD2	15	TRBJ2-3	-	CASSPLAGSTDTQYF	TGTGCCAGCAGTCCCCTAGCGGGGAGCACAGATACGCAGTATTTT
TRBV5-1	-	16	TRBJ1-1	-	CASSLTDRPMNTEAFF	TGCGCCAGCAGCTTGACTGACAGACCTATGAACACTGAAGCTTTCTTT
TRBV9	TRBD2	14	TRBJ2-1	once	CASSGSGGATEQFF	TGTGCCAGCAGCGGTAGCGGGGGGGCGACTGAGCAGTTCTTC
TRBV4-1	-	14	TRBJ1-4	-	CASSRVSSNEKLFF	TGCGCCAGCAGCCGAGTCTCGTCTAATGAAAAACTGTTTTTT
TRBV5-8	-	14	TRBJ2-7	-	CASSLRGTPYEQYF	TGTGCCAGCAGCCTGAGGGGGACACCCTACGAGCAGTACTTC
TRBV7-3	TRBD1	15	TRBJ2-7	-	CASSLGQERLRGQYF	TGTGCCAGCAGCTTGGGACAGGAGAGACTACGGGGGCAGTACTTC
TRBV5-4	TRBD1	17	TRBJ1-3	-	CASSLEGQEFSGNTIYF	TGTGCCAGCAGCTTGGAAGGACAGGAATTCTCTGGAAACACCATATATTTT
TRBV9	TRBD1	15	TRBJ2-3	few	CASSGKGQGADTQYF	TGTGCCAGCAGCGGAAAGGGACAGGGGGCAGATACGCAGTATTTT
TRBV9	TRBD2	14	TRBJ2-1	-	CASSLPGLDNEQFF	TGTGCCAGCAGCCTCCCGGGACTAGACAATGAGCAGTTCTTC
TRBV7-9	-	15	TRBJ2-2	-	CASSLLTGESGELFF	TGTGCCAGCAGCTTATTAACCGGGGAAAGCGGGGAGCTGTTTTTT
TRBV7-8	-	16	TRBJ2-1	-	CASSPLDRLGPNEQFF	TGTGCCAGCAGCCCCCTGGACAGATTGGGCCCCAATGAGCAGTTCTTC
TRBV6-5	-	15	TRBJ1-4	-	CASSWQGRANEKLFF	TGTGCCAGCAGTTGGCAGGGTAGAGCTAATGAAAAACTGTTTTTT
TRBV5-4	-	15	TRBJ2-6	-	CASSPSGSGANVLTF	TGTGCCAGCAGCCCATCCGGCTCTGGGGCCAACGTCCTGACTTTC
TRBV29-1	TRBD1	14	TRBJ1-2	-	CSGGYGTGGDGYTF	TGCAGCGGCGGCTACGGGACAGGGGGCGATGGCTACACCTTC
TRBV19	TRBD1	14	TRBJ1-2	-	CASSRTGVNYGYTF	TGTGCCAGTAGCCGTACAGGGGTTAACTATGGCTACACCTTC
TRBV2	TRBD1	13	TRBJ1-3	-	CASTGTAGNTIYF	TGTGCCAGCACCGGGACAGCGGGAAACACCATATATTTT
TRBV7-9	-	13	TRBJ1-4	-	CASSLGLNEKLFF	TGTGCCAGCAGCCTAGGTCTCAATGAAAAACTGTTTTTT
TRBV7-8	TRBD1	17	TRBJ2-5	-	CASSSSPGQIDQETQYF	TGTGCCAGCAGCTCGTCCCCGGGACAGATCGACCAAGAGACCCAGTACTTC
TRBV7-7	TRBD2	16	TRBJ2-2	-	CASSSGTSLSTGELFF	TGTGCCAGCAGCTCCGGGACTAGCCTCTCCACCGGGGAGCTGTTTTTT
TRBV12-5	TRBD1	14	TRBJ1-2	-	CASGRDRGNYGYTF	TGTGCTAGTGGCCGTGACAGGGGAAACTATGGCTACACCTTC
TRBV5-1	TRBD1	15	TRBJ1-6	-	CASSAGTAYNSPLHF	TGCGCCAGCAGCGCGGGGACAGCTTATAATTCACCCCTCCACTTT
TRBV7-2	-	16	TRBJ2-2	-	CASSLGSGVNTGELFF	TGTGCCAGCAGCTTAGGTAGCGGAGTGAACACCGGGGAGCTGTTTTTT
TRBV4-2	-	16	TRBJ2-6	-	CASSQDRSSGANVLTF	TGTGCCAGCAGCCAAGACAGGTCCTCTGGGGCCAACGTCCTGACTTTC
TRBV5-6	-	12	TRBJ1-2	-	CASSSGAYGYTF	TGTGCCAGCAGCTCGGGTGCTTATGGCTACACCTTC
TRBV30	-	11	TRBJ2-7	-	CACSQGYEQYF	TGTGCCTGCTCACAGGGATACGAGCAGTACTTC
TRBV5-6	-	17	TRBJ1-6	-	CASSRVRGSSYNSPLHF	TGTGCCAGCAGCAGGGTTCGGGGGAGCTCCTATAATTCACCCCTCCACTTT
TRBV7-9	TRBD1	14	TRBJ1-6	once	CASSFQGAESPLHF	TGTGCCAGCAGCTTCCAGGGGGCTGAGTCACCCCTCCACTTT
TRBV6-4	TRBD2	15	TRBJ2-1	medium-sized	CASSNGTSGSHEQFF	TGTGCCAGCAGTAACGGGACTAGCGGATCGCATGAGCAGTTCTTC
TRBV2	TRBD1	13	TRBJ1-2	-	CARIRTGKYGYTF	TGTGCCAGAATCCGGACAGGGAAGTATGGCTACACCTTC
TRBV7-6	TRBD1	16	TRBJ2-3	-	CASSLGGTGATDTQYF	TGTGCCAGCAGCTTAGGAGGGACAGGGGCCACAGATACGCAGTATTTT
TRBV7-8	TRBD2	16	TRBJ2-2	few	CASSPALAGNPGELFF	TGTGCCAGCAGCCCCGCTTTAGCGGGGAATCCCGGGGAGCTGTTTTTT
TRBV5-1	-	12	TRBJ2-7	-	CASSSKHYEQYF	TGCGCCAGCAGCTCGAAGCACTACGAGCAGTACTTC
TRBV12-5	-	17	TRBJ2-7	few	CASGLIFGEVGTHEQYF	TGTGCTAGTGGTTTAATATTCGGGGAGGTCGGTACCCACGAGCAGTACTTC
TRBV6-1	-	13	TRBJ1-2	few	CASSDRLFYGYTF	TGTGCCAGCAGTGATCGTCTGTTCTATGGCTACACCTTC
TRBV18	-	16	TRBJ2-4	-	CASSPPGSLAKNIQYF	TGTGCCAGCTCACCTCCGGGGTCCCTAGCCAAAAACATTCAGTACTTC
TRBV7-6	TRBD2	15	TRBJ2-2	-	CASSPGTSGTGELFF	TGTGCCAGCAGCCCTGGGACTAGCGGGACCGGGGAGCTGTTTTTT
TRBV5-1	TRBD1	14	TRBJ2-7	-	CASSGTGVSYEQYF	TGCGCCAGCAGCGGAACAGGGGTCTCCTACGAGCAGTACTTC
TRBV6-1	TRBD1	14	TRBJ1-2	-	CASSGQGAGYGYTF	TGTGCCAGCAGCGGACAGGGAGCGGGCTATGGCTACACCTTC
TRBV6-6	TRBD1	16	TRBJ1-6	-	CASSYPQGQGNSPLHF	TGTGCCAGCAGTTACCCGCAGGGACAGGGGAATTCACCCCTCCACTTT
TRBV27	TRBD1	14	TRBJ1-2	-	CASSLRQGVYGYTF	TGTGCCAGCAGTTTAAGACAGGGGGTGTATGGCTACACCTTC
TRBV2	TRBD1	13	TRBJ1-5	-	CASRRQGNQPQHF	TGTGCCAGCAGACGACAGGGGAATCAGCCCCAGCATTTT
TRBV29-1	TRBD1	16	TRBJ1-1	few	CSVIRALGGENTEAFF	TGCAGCGTTATTCGGGCACTAGGGGGCGAGAACACTGAAGCTTTCTTT